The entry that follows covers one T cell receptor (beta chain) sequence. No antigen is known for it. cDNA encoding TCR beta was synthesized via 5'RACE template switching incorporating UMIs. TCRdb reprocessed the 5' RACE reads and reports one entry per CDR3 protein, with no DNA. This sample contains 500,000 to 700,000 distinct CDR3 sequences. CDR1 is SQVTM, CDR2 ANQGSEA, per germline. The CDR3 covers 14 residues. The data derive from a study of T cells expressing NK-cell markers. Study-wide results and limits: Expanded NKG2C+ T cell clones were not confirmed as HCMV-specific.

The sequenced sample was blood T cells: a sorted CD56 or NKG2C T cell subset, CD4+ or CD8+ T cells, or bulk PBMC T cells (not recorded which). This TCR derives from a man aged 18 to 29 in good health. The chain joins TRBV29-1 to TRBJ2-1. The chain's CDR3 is CSVEAPMMGNEQFF.